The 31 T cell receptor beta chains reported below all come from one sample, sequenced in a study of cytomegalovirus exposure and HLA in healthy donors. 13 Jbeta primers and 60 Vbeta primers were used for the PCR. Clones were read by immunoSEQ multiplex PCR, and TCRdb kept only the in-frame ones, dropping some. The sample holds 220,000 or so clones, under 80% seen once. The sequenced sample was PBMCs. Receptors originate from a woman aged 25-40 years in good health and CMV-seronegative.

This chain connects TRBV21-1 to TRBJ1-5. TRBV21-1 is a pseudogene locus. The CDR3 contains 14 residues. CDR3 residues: CASSKGRVNQPQHF. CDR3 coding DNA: TGTGCCAGCAGCAAAGGGCGGGTAAATCAGCCCCAGCATTTT.

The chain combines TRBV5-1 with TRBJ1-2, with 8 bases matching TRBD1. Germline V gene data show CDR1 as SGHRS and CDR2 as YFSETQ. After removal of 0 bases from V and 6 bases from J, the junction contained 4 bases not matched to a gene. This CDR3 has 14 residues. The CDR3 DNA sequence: TGCGCCAGCAGCTTGGAGGCGACAGGGGATGGCTACACCTTC. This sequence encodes CASSLEATGDGYTF.

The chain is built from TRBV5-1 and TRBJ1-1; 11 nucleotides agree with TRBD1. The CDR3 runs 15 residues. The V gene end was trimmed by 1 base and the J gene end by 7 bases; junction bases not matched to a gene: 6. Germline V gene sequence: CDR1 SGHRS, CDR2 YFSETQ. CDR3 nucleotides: TGCGCCAGCAGCTTGCCCGGGACAGGGGGTGGTGAAGCTTTCTTT. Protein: CASSLPGTGGGEAFF.

The CDR3 nucleotides are TGTGCCAGCAGGCCTGGCCCCGATAATGAGCAGTTCTTC. The encoded protein is CASRPGPDNEQFF. The chain recombines TRBV11-3 with TRBJ2-1; D not resolved. CDR3 size: 13 residues. CDR1 is SGHNT, CDR2 YENEEA, per germline. V was clipped by 6 bases and J by 7 bases, with 13 bases between them.

CDR3 sequence: CASSGRDSLSYEQYF. CDR3 in DNA: TGTGCCAGCAGTGGCCGGGACTCTCTTTCCTACGAGCAGTACTTC. The chain combines TRBV6-6 with TRBJ2-5; TRBD2 is a possible D gene (6 bases). The J call is in doubt because the DNA end fits TRBJ2-7 better. The CDR3 has 15 amino acids. Per germline, CDR1 MNHNY and CDR2 SVGAGI (reference sequence).

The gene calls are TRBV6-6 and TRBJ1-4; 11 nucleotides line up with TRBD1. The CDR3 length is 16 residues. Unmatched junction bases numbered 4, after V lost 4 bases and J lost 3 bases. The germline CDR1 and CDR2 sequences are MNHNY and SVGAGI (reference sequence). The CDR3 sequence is CASSSGQGAPNEKLFF. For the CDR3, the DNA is TGTGCCAGCAGTTCCGGACAGGGGGCCCCTAATGAAAAACTGTTTTTT.

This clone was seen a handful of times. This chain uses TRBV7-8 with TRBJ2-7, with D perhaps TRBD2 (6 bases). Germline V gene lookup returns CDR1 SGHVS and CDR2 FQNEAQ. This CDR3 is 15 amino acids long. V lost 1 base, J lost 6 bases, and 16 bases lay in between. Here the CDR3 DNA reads TGTGCCAGCAGCTTAGGCGGGGCCCGCTCGAGCGAGCAGTACTTC. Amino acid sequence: CASSLGGARSSEQYF.

Here the CDR3 reads CASSLDKGSTYNSPLHF. The CDR3 region has the DNA TGTGCCAGCAGCTTAGATAAGGGGTCCACCTATAATTCACCCCTCCACTTT. The V gene is TRBV11-2, the J gene TRBJ1-6; D might be TRBD1 (5 bases). The CDR3 is made up of 17 amino acids. Germline V lookup: CDR1 SGHAT, CDR2 FQNNGV. Trimming cost V 0 bases and J 2 bases, with 11 bases left between them.

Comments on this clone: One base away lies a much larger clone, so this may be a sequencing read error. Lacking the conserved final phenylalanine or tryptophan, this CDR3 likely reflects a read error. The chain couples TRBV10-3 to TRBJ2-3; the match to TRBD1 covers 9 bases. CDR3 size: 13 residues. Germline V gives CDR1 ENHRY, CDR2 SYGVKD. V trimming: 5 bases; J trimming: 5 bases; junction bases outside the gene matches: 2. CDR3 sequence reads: CAISRDREDTQYL. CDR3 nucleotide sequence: TGTGCCATCAGTAGGGACAGGGAAGATACGCAGTATTTG.

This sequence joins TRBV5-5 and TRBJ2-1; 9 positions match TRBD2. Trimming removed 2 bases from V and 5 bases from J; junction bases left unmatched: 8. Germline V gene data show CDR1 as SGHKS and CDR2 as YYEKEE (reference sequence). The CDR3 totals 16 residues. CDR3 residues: CASSLYGTSYNNEQFF. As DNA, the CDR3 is TGTGCCAGCAGCTTATACGGGACTAGCTATAACAATGAGCAGTTCTTC.

The CDR3 nucleotides are TGTGCCAGTAGTCCGAGACAGGTCGGGGAGCTGTTTTTT. This encodes CASSPRQVGELFF. The rearrangement uses TRBV19 and TRBJ2-2; TRBD1 might be the D (6 bases). The germline V gene has CDR1 LNHDA and CDR2 SQIVND (reference sequence). V was shortened by 5 bases and J by 7 bases, with 11 bases between the two germline ends. The CDR3 consists of 13 residues. Looking up the rest from reference TRBV19 and TRBJ2-2 gives the full variable domain: DGGITQSPKYLFRKEGQNVTLSCEQNLNHDAMYWYRQDPGQGLRLIYYSQIVNDFQKGDIAEGYSVSREKKESFPLTVTSAQKNPTAFYLCASSPRQVGELFFGEGSRLTVL.

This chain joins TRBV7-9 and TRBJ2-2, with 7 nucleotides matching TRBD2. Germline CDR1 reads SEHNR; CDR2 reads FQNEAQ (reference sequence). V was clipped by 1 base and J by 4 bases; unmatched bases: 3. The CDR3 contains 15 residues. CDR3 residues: CASSLEGLPTGELFF. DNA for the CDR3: TGTGCCAGCAGCTTAGAGGGACTACCCACCGGGGAGCTGTTTTTT.

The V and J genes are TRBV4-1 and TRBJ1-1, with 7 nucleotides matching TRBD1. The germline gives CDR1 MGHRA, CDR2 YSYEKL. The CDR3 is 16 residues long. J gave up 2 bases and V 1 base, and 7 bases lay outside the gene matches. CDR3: CASSQAPGQINTEAFF. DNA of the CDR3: TGCGCCAGCAGCCAAGCACCGGGACAGATAAACACTGAAGCTTTCTTT.

The chain's CDR3 is CASLPGLAGNEQFF. The CDR3 nucleotides are TGTGCCAGCCTTCCGGGACTAGCGGGGAATGAGCAGTTCTTC. The rearrangement links TRBV2 to TRBJ2-1; 13 bases line up with TRBD2. The CDR3 totals 14 residues. Trimming took 8 bases from V and 7 from J; bases not matched to a gene: 5. CDR1 is SNHLY, CDR2 FYNNEI, per germline.

The CDR3 DNA sequence: TGTGCCAGTACGAGGACTAGCGGCTACGAGCAGTACTTC. It codes for CASTRTSGYEQYF. This chain links TRBV6-6 with TRBJ2-7; 10 bases align to TRBD2. Germline V gene data show CDR1 as MNHNY and CDR2 as SVGAGI (reference sequence). The CDR3 contains 13 residues. V gave up 9 bases and J gave up 3 bases; unmatched junction bases: 5.

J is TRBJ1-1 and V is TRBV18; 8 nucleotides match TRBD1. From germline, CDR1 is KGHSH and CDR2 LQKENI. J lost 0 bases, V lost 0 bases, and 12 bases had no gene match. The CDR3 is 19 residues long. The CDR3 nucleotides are TGTGCCAGCTCACCACCGAGGACCCAACAGGGGGTGATGAACACTGAAGCTTTCTTT. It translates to CASSPPRTQQGVMNTEAFF.

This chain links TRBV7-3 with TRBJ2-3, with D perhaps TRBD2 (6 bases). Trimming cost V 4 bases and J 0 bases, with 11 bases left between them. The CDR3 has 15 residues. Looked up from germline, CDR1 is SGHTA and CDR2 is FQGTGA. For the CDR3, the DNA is TGTGCCAGCAGCTCAACGGGAGTTAGCACAGATACGCAGTATTTT. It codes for CASSSTGVSTDTQYF. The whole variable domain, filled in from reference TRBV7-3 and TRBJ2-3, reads GAGVSQTPSNKVTEKGKYVELRCDPISGHTALYWYRQSLGQGPEFLIYFQGTGAADDSGLPNDRFFAVRPEGSVSTLKIQRTERGDSAVYLCASSSTGVSTDTQYFGPGTRLTVL.

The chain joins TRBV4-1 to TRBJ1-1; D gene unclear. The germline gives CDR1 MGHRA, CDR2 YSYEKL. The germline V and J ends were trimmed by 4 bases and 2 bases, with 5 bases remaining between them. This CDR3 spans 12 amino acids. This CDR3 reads CASSPHNTEAFF. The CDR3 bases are TGCGCCAGCAGCCCACACAACACTGAAGCTTTCTTT.

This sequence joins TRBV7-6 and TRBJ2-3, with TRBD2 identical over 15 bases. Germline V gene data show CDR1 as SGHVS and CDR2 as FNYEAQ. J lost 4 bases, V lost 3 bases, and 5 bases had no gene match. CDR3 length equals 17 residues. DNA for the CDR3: TGTGCCAGCAGCTTCCCTGGACTAGCGGGAGGGTCAGATACGCAGTATTTT. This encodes CASSFPGLAGGSDTQYF. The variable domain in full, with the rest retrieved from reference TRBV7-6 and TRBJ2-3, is GAGVSQSPRYKVTKRGQDVALRCDPISGHVSLYWYRQALGQGPEFLTYFNYEAQQDKSGLPNDRFSAERPEGSISTLTIQRTEQRDSAMYRCASSFPGLAGGSDTQYFGPGTRLTVL.

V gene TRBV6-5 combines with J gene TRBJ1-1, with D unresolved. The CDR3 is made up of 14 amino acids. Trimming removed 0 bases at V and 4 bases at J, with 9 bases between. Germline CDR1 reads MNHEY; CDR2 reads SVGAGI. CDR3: CASSYSNGVTEAFF. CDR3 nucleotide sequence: TGTGCCAGCAGTTACTCGAACGGGGTCACTGAAGCTTTCTTT.

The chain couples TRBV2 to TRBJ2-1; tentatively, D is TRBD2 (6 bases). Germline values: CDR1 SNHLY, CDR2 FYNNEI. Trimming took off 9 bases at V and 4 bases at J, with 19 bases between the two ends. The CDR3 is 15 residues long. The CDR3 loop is CASTGIAGGYNEQFF. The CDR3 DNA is TGTGCCAGTACGGGGATCGCCGGAGGGTACAATGAGCAGTTCTTC.

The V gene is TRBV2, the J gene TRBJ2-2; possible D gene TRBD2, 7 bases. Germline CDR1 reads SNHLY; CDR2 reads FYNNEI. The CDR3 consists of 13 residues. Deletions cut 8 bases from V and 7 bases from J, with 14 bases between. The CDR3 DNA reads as TGTGCCAGCGGAAAGGGAGGGGGCGGGGAGCTGTTTTTT. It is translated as CASGKGGGGELFF.

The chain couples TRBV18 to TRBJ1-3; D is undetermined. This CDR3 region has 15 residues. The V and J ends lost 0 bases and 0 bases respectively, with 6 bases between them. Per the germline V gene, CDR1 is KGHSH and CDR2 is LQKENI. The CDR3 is CASSPPGLSGNTIYF. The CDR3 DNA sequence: TGTGCCAGCTCACCACCGGGCCTCTCTGGAAACACCATATATTTT.

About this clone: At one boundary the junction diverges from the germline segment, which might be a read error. Here the CDR3 DNA reads TGTTCCAGCAGCGCGGGATCCACTGAAGCTTTCTTT. Translating it yields CSSSAGSTEAFF. The chain combines TRBV7-9 with TRBJ1-1; D uncertain. The CDR3 loop spans 12 amino acids. Germline lookup yields CDR1 SEHNR and CDR2 FQNEAQ (reference sequence).

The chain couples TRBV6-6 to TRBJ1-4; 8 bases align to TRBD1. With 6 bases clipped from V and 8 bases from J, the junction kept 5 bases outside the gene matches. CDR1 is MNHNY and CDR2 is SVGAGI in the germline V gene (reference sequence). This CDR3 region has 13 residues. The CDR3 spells CASSRDRKEKLFF. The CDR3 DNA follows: TGTGCCAGCAGCCGGGACAGGAAGGAAAAACTGTTTTTT.

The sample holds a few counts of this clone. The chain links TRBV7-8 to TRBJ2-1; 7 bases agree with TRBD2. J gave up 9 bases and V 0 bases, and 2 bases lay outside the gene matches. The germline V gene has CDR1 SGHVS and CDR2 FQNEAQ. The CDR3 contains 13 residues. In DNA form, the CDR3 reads TGTGCCAGCAGCTTAGCGGGAGGGCGTGAGCAGTTCTTC. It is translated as CASSLAGGREQFF.

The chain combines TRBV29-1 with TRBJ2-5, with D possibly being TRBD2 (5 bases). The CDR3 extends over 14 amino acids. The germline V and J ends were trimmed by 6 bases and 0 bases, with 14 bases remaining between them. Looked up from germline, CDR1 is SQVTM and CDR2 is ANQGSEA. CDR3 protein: CSVIGRANQETQYF. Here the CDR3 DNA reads TGCAGCGTGATCGGGCGGGCAAACCAAGAGACCCAGTACTTC.

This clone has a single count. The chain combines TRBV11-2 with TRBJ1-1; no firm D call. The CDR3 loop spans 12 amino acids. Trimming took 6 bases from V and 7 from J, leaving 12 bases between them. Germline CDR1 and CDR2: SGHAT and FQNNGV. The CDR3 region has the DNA TGTGCCAGCAGGGCGGAGAGCGGTGAAGCTTTCTTT. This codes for CASRAESGEAFF.

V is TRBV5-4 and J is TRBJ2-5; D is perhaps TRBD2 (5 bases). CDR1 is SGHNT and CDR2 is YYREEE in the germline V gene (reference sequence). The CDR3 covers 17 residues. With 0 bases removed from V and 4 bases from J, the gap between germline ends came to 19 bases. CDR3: CASSLGLQSEEGETQYF. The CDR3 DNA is TGTGCCAGCAGCTTGGGCCTACAGAGCGAAGAGGGAGAGACCCAGTACTTC.

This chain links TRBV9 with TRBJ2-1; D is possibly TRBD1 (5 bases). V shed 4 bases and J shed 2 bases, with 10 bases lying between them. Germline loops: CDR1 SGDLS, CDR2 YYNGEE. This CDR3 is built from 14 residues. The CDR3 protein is CASSPGAPYNEQFF. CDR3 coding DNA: TGTGCCAGCAGCCCTGGGGCCCCCTACAATGAGCAGTTCTTC.

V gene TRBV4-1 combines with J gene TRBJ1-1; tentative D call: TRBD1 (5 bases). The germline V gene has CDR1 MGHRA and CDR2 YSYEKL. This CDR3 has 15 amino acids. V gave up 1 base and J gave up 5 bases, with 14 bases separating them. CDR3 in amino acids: CASSQVGKGVTEAFF. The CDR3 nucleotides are TGCGCCAGCAGCCAAGTGGGAAAAGGGGTGACTGAAGCTTTCTTT.